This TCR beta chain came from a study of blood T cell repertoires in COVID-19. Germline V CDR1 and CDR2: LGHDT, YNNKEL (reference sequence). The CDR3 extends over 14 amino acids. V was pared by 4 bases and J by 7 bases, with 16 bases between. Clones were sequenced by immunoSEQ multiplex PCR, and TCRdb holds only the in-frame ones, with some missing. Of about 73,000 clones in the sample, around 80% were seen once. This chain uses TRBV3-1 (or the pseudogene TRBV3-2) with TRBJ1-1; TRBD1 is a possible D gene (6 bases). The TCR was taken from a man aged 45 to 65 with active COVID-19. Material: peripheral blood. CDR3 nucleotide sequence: TGTGCCAGCAGCCCCGGGACACGGAGTAATGAAGCTTTCTTT. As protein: CASSPGTRSNEAFF.